This T cell receptor beta chain originates from a study of CD8 T cells in Susac syndrome. RNA amounts of roughly 0.5 to 1 ug underwent reverse transcription with random hexamers. Each CDR3 protein gets one entry after TCRdb re-called the immunoSEQ multiplex PCR reads with MiXCR. The table lists 180,000 or so distinct CDR3 sequences, around 96% of them singletons. Losses at the gene ends were 5 bases for V and 2 bases for J; bases not matched to a gene: 5. The CDR3 has 14 residues. Per germline, CDR1 DFQATT and CDR2 SNEGSKA (reference sequence). General study points: The TCR sequencing and HLA analysis in the study involved a relatively small number of individuals, as the study acknowledged.

Negative isolation yielded CD8+ and CD4+ T cells; FACS enriched TEMRA cells. On this clonotype itself: Its matching antigen is unknown.

This TCR came from a human donor in good health. The chain couples TRBV20-1 to TRBJ2-3; 9 nucleotides agree with TRBD2. Sequences were obtained from CD4+ T cells from PBMCs. The CDR3 DNA sequence: TGCAGTGCTCTTATAGCGGGGGTCACAGATACGCAGTATTTT. Protein product: CSALIAGVTDTQYF.